Following are 13 T cell receptor beta chains from one sample sequenced in a study of blood T cell repertoires in COVID-19. Only in-frame clones appear in the TCRdb table, and some are missing; sequencing was by immunoSEQ multiplex PCR. The sample has approximately 390,000 clones, 87% seen once. Sequenced: peripheral blood. The receptors shown here come from a woman aged 55-75 years with COVID-19, enrolled during active disease.

The V call is TRBV6-4, the J call TRBJ1-2; 7 bases align to TRBD1. Germline V gene data show CDR1 as MRHNA and CDR2 as SNTAGT. Trimming cost V 1 base and J 5 bases; bases outside gene matches: 7. This CDR3 comprises 15 residues. This CDR3 is CASSDYDRALYGYTF. The CDR3 bases are TGTGCCAGCAGTGACTACGACAGGGCCCTTTATGGCTACACCTTC.

The chain uses TRBV5-1 and TRBJ2-6; the D gene is possibly TRBD2 (5 bases). V lost 0 bases, J lost 4 bases, and 8 bases lay in between. Looked up from germline, CDR1 is SGHRS and CDR2 is YFSETQ. CDR3 length: 15 amino acids. CDR3 in amino acids: CASSLDGNGANVLTF. CDR3 nucleotide sequence: TGCGCCAGCAGCTTGGACGGGAACGGGGCCAACGTCCTGACTTTC.

The CDR3 region is CAWSSGTGSNQPQHF. DNA for the CDR3: TGTGCCTGGAGTTCCGGGACAGGGAGCAATCAGCCCCAGCATTTT. The rearrangement uses TRBV30 and TRBJ1-5; 9 bases line up with TRBD1. The germline V gene encodes CDR1 GTSNPN and CDR2 SVGIG (reference sequence). The J segment lost 1 base and the V segment lost 2 bases, leaving 3 bases of the junction unmatched. The CDR3 length is 15 residues. Together with reference TRBV30 and TRBJ1-5, the CDR3 gives the full variable domain: SQTIHQWPATLVQPVGSPLSLECTVEGTSNPNLYWYRQAAGRGLQLLFYSVGIGQISSEVPQNLSASRPQDRQFILSSKKLLLSDSGFYLCAWSSGTGSNQPQHFGDGTRLSIL.

This clone was seen more than once but under ten times. This chain connects TRBV12-3 or TRBV12-4 to TRBJ2-7, with a possible D match to TRBD1 (6 bases). This CDR3 is 13 amino acids long. V was clipped by 6 bases and J by 4 bases, with 13 bases between them. CDR3: CASRSGTTYEQYF. In DNA, the CDR3 is TGTGCCAGCAGGTCCGGGACAACGTACGAGCAGTACTTC.

The rearrangement links TRBV10-3 to TRBJ1-2; 9 positions match TRBD1. Germline loops: CDR1 ENHRY, CDR2 SYGVKD. This CDR3 comprises 14 residues. V trimming: 4 bases; J trimming: 8 bases; junction bases outside the gene matches: 8. Here the CDR3 reads CAISAAGTGNGYTF. Written as DNA, the CDR3 is TGTGCCATCAGTGCCGCCGGGACAGGGAACGGCTACACCTTC.

This clone was detected once. The V gene is TRBV24-1, the J gene TRBJ2-3, with 12 bases aligning to TRBD1. Trimming at V came to 2 bases and at J to 2 bases, leaving 4 bases not matched to a gene. This CDR3 region has 17 residues. Germline loops: CDR1 KGHDR, CDR2 SFDVKD. The DNA for the CDR3 is TGTGCCACCAGTGATTCGGGGGGACAGGGGGCCACAGATACGCAGTATTTT. Encoded protein: CATSDSGGQGATDTQYF.

The V and J genes are TRBV18 and TRBJ2-7; D is undetermined. The CDR3 contains 13 residues. The V gene lost 3 bases and the J gene lost 1 base, with 7 bases spanning the gap. Germline V lookup: CDR1 KGHSH, CDR2 LQKENI. The CDR3 nucleotides read TGTGCCAGCTCACCCGCTAAATCCTACGAGCAGTACTTC. This encodes CASSPAKSYEQYF.

This clone has only one observation. The chain carries TRBV19 and TRBJ1-2; 7 positions agree with TRBD1. In germline, CDR1 is LNHDA, CDR2 SQIVND (reference sequence). The J segment lost 2 bases and the V segment lost 7 bases, leaving 1 base of the junction unmatched. This CDR3 has 12 residues. The CDR3 DNA is TGTGCCAGTATGGGACAGAACTATGGCTACACCTTC. Protein product: CASMGQNYGYTF.

This clone was seen a handful of times. The junction does not match germline at one end; this may be a read error. The J gene is TRBJ2-7, the V gene TRBV7-9; no definite D call. Germline CDR1 and CDR2: SEHNR and FQNEAQ (reference sequence). This CDR3 spans 16 amino acids. This chain's CDR3 is CASSLEAVAISHEQYF. As DNA, the CDR3 is TGTGCCAGCAGCTTAGAGGCGGTAGCTATCTCCCACGAGCAGTACTTC.

This clone showed up just a few times. The CDR3 sequence is CASSDWGLGTQYF. In DNA form, the CDR3 reads TGTGCCAGCAGTGATTGGGGACTCGGGACCCAGTACTTC. The V call is TRBV6-1, the J call TRBJ2-5, with D possibly matching TRBD2 (6 bases). The CDR3 length is 13 residues. Germline CDR1 reads MNHNS; CDR2 reads SASEGT. Deletions cut 3 bases from V and 7 bases from J, with 12 bases between.

The rearrangement uses TRBV19 and TRBJ1-5; TRBD1 matches at 9 bases. This CDR3 region has 17 residues. The germline CDR1 and CDR2 sequences are LNHDA and SQIVND (reference sequence). V lost 1 base, J lost 5 bases, and 9 bases stayed unmatched. Here the CDR3 reads CASSIVNLGDRDQPQHF. Here the CDR3 DNA reads TGTGCCAGTAGTATAGTGAATCTAGGGGACAGGGATCAGCCCCAGCATTTT.

The chain couples TRBV18 to TRBJ1-3, with 7 bases that match TRBD1. This CDR3 region has 17 residues. Germline loops: CDR1 KGHSH, CDR2 LQKENI. V shed 3 bases, J shed 0 bases, and the junction held 8 bases outside the gene matches. CDR3 residues: CASSPLDRPSSGNTIYF. CDR3 in DNA: TGTGCCAGCTCACCCTTGGACAGGCCGAGCTCTGGAAACACCATATATTTT. The variable domain in full, completed from reference TRBV18 and TRBJ1-3, reads NAGVMQNPRHLVRRRGQEARLRCSPMKGHSHVYWYRQLPEEGLKFMVYLQKENIIDESGMPKERFSAEFPKEGPSILRIQQVVRGDSAAYFCASSPLDRPSSGNTIYFGEGSWLTVV.

V is TRBV3-1 (or the pseudogene TRBV3-2) and J is TRBJ2-5, with 9 bases fitting TRBD1. Germline CDR1 is LGHDT and CDR2 is YNNKEL (reference sequence). J was trimmed by 7 bases and V by 5 bases; bases with no gene match: 11. This CDR3 spans 15 amino acids. The CDR3 coding sequence is TGTGCCAGCAGCTTTCAGGGGACAGGGTTGGCGACCCAGTACTTC. The encoded protein is CASSFQGTGLATQYF.